Sequencing of this TCR beta chain was carried out in a study of OX40 agonist ivuxolimab in advanced cancers. Germline CDR1 SGHTS, CDR2 YDEGEE. This CDR3 has 15 residues. J was trimmed by 5 bases and V by 4 bases; bases with no gene match: 9. Libraries were prepared by immunoSEQ multiplex PCR; TCRdb keeps only in-frame clonotypes and omits some of them. The table has tens of thousands of clones, roughly nine tenths seen once. Here the sequenced sample was CD4+ or CD8+ T cells sorted from blood, taken in a trial of the OX40 agonist ivuxolimab. This chain uses TRBV5-8 with TRBJ1-1; 9 positions agree with TRBD1. The receptor's source is an adult with an advanced solid tumor such as melanoma, head and neck, liver or kidney cancer. The CDR3 region is CASSVQQGAWTEAFF. CDR3 DNA sequence: TGTGCCAGCAGCGTACAACAGGGGGCGTGGACTGAAGCTTTCTTT.